This entry concerns a single TCR beta chain. The data stem from a study of STAT5B mutations in CD4+ large granular lymphocyte leukemia. Germline loops: CDR1 GTSNPN, CDR2 SVGIG (reference sequence). V lost 5 bases, J lost 0 bases, and 8 bases lay in between. The CDR3 runs 13 residues. Some clones are missing from TCRdb's copy, which holds only in-frame ones; the method was immunoSEQ multiplex PCR. The sample carries roughly 32,000 clones, roughly three quarters recorded once. The material sequenced was CD4+ T cells from blood buffy coats. V and J are TRBV30 and TRBJ2-1; D is perhaps TRBD2 (5 bases). The origin of this receptor is a human donor in good health. The CDR3: CAWRGSSYNEQFF. CDR3 nucleotides: TGTGCCTGGCGGGGAAGCTCCTACAATGAGCAGTTCTTC.